Detailed here is one T cell receptor beta chain. Assay: immunoSEQ multiplex PCR; the TCRdb copy retains only in-frame clones and omits some. The sample has a few hundred thousand clones; about 73% are singletons. The data stem from a study of blood T cell repertoires in COVID-19. In the study overall: Researchers got acute and convalescent COVID-19 samples from the United States, Italy and Spain. The analysed material was cDNA or gDNA that came from T cells, B-cell-depleted T cells, or PBMCs.

The V end lost 6 bases, the J end lost 5 bases, and 4 bases lay between the germline ends. The germline CDR1 and CDR2 sequences are MDHEN and SYDVKM. This CDR3 is 10 amino acids long. This chain uses TRBV28 with TRBJ2-5; D not certain. This sequence originates from a woman of 80 years or more with acute or convalescent COVID-19. The sample comprised peripheral blood. The CDR3 DNA follows: TGTGCCAGCAGCAGGGAGACCCAGTACTTC. This encodes CASSRETQYF. The complete variable domain, with remaining parts taken from reference TRBV28 and TRBJ2-5, reads DVKVTQSSRYLVKRTGEKVFLECVQDMDHENMFWYRQDPGLGLRLIYFSYDVKMKEKGDIPEGYSVSREKKERFSLILESASTNQTSMYLCASSRETQYFGPGTRLLVL.